This TCR beta chain was documented in a study of CD8+ T cells in alopecia areata. TCR sequencing used cDNA made by reverse transcription of extracted RNA. The method was immunoSEQ multiplex PCR; TCRdb's version includes in-frame clones alone and lacks a portion of them. Of roughly 250,000 clones listed, 67% were seen once; the top ten hold approximately 1.2%. The J segment lost 6 bases and the V segment lost 0 bases, leaving 6 bases of the junction unmatched. The CDR3 runs 15 residues. Looked up from germline, CDR1 is LGHNA and CDR2 is YSLEER. This specimen consisted of CD4+ T cells sorted from blood, obtained at week 0. This chain links TRBV4-3 with TRBJ2-3, with 7 bases fitting TRBD2. The clonotype comes from a human donor with alopecia areata. The CDR3 is CASSQDLGGIDTQYF. CDR3 in DNA: TGCGCCAGCAGCCAAGACCTCGGGGGGATTGATACGCAGTATTTT.